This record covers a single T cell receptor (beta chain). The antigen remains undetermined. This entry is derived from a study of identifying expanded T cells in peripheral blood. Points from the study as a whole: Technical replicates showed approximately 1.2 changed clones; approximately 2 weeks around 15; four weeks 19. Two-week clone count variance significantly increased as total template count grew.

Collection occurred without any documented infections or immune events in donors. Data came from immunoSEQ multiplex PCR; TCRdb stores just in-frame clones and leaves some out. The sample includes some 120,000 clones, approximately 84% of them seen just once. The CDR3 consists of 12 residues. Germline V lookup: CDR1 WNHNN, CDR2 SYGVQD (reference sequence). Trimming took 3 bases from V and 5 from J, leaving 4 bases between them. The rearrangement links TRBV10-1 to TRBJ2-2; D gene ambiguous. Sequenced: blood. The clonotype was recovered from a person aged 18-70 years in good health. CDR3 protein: CASSDGTGELFF. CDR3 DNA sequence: TGCGCCAGCAGTGACGGAACCGGGGAGCTGTTTTTT.